These 20 T cell receptor beta chains came from one sample sequenced in a study of blood T cell repertoires in COVID-19. This table comes from immunoSEQ multiplex PCR, and its TCRdb copy is limited to in-frame clones, with some not included. The profile shows under 500,000 clones, roughly 87% of them singletons. The sequenced material came from PBMCs or T cells enriched from blood (not recorded which). Receptor source: a woman aged 18-35 years with acute COVID-19.

The V call is TRBV11-1, the J call TRBJ2-1; 11 nucleotides line up with TRBD2. The CDR3 consists of 15 residues. Germline V gene lookup returns CDR1 SGHAT and CDR2 FQDESV (reference sequence). V lost 5 bases and J lost 3; bases outside the gene matches: 3. CDR3 residues: CASSDGLAGYNEQFF. CDR3 nucleotides: TGTGCCAGCAGCGATGGACTAGCGGGCTACAATGAGCAGTTCTTC.

The rearrangement links TRBV11-2 to TRBJ1-2; the D gene is possibly TRBD1 (5 bases). The CDR3 totals 14 residues. Germline V lookup: CDR1 SGHAT, CDR2 FQNNGV. Trimming stripped 0 bases from V and 8 bases from J, with 13 bases between. The CDR3: CASSLDGNRLGYTF. The CDR3 region has the DNA TGTGCCAGCAGCTTAGATGGAAACAGGTTAGGCTACACCTTC.

The rearrangement links TRBV24-1 to TRBJ2-1; 8 positions match TRBD1. CDR1 is KGHDR, CDR2 SFDVKD, per germline. The CDR3 has 16 residues. The V segment lost 5 bases and the J segment 7 bases; nucleotides outside the gene matches: 12. The CDR3 DNA is TGTGCCACCAGTGCCCCGACAGGGGCTCCGCGTAATGAGCAGTTCTTC. The encoded protein is CATSAPTGAPRNEQFF.

The chain is built from TRBV7-8 and TRBJ1-4; possible D gene TRBD1, 6 bases. Germline V CDR1 and CDR2: SGHVS, FQNEAQ. V was shortened by 2 bases and J by 6 bases, with 13 bases between the two germline ends. The CDR3 runs 15 residues. The CDR3, as DNA: TGTGCCAGCAGCTTAAACACGCCAGGGGATGAAAAACTGTTTTTT. Its protein is CASSLNTPGDEKLFF.

V is TRBV28 and J is TRBJ1-4; the match to TRBD1 covers 10 bases. The CDR3 consists of 15 residues. Germline assignment: CDR1 MDHEN and CDR2 SYDVKM. Germline trimming cut 5 bases from V and 5 bases from J; bases unmatched to any gene: 5. CDR3 in amino acids: CASSRTGGFNEKLFF. The DNA of the CDR3 is TGTGCCAGCAGTAGGACAGGGGGGTTCAATGAAAAACTGTTTTTT.

J is TRBJ2-1 and V is TRBV27; D unresolved. The germline V gene has CDR1 MNHEY and CDR2 SMNVEV (reference sequence). Trimming removed 4 bases from V and 6 bases from J, with 4 bases in between. This CDR3 is built from 11 residues. This CDR3 reads CASSYGNEQFF. The CDR3 nucleotides read TGTGCCAGCAGTTACGGCAATGAGCAGTTCTTC.

The rearrangement links TRBV12-3 or TRBV12-4 to TRBJ1-2; D not resolved. The CDR3 runs to 13 residues. The V and J ends lost 3 bases and 2 bases respectively, with 7 bases between them. The CDR3 spells CASSFPQNYGYTF. The CDR3 DNA reads as TGTGCCAGCAGTTTCCCACAGAACTATGGCTACACCTTC.

The CDR3 is CASSEPGQGRIEAFF. Written as DNA, the CDR3 is TGTGCCAGCAGTGAACCGGGACAGGGGAGGATTGAAGCTTTCTTT. The rearrangement links TRBV6-1 to TRBJ1-1; TRBD1 matches at 10 bases. The CDR3 has 15 residues. V shed 2 bases and J 7 bases; nucleotides not matched to a gene: 7. Germline lookup yields CDR1 MNHNS and CDR2 SASEGT.

The chain employs TRBV2 and TRBJ2-3, with 7 nucleotides matching TRBD2. CDR1 is SNHLY, CDR2 FYNNEI, per germline. The junction had 7 bases not matched to a gene; V was cut back by 7 bases and J by 6 bases. CDR3 length: 13 amino acids. CDR3 region: CASTENGGDTQYF. CDR3 coding DNA: TGTGCCAGCACCGAAAACGGGGGGGATACGCAGTATTTT. The full variable domain, in which reference TRBV2 and TRBJ2-3 provide the parts outside the CDR3, is EPEVTQTPSHQVTQMGQEVILRCVPISNHLYFYWYRQILGQKVEFLVSFYNNEISEKSEIFDDQFSVERPDGSNFTLKIRSTKLEDSAMYFCASTENGGDTQYFGPGTRLTVL.

The rearrangement joins TRBV5-5 to TRBJ1-2, with TRBD1 as a possible D gene (6 bases). CDR3 size: 13 residues. V lost 0 bases and J 3 bases, leaving 6 bases between the germline ends. Germline-derived CDR1 and CDR2 are SGHKS and YYEKEE (reference sequence). Here the CDR3 reads CASSLAGDYGYTF. The DNA of the CDR3 is TGTGCCAGCAGCTTGGCAGGGGACTATGGCTACACCTTC.

V is TRBV4-1 and J is TRBJ2-7; a weak D match, TRBD1 (6 bases). Trimming cost V 2 bases and J 1 base, with 12 bases left between them. CDR1 MGHRA and CDR2 YSYEKL come from the germline V gene. This CDR3 comprises 15 residues. This CDR3 reads CASSQIGQYSYEQYF. The CDR3 coding sequence is TGCGCCAGCAGCCAAATCGGACAGTATTCCTACGAGCAGTACTTC.

This chain's CDR3 is CASSTQTGRGASYEQYF. In DNA, the CDR3 is TGCGCCAGCAGCACTCAGACGGGGCGGGGAGCCTCCTACGAGCAGTACTTC. This chain joins TRBV5-1 and TRBJ2-7, with D tentatively TRBD2 (6 bases). Germline V gene sequence: CDR1 SGHRS, CDR2 YFSETQ. This CDR3 contains 17 residues. V shed 4 bases and J shed 0 bases, with 20 bases lying between them.

The V and J genes are TRBV5-6 and TRBJ1-6; D possibly corresponds to TRBD1 (6 bases). The V and J ends lost 0 bases and 7 bases respectively, with 8 bases between them. The CDR3 has 14 amino acids. Germline-derived CDR1 and CDR2 are SGHDT and YYEEEE. In DNA form, the CDR3 reads TGTGCCAGCAGCTTGGCCGGACAGAATTCACCCCTCCACTTT. Amino acid sequence: CASSLAGQNSPLHF.

The chain combines TRBV25-1 with TRBJ2-7; 7 nucleotides line up with TRBD2. The germline V gene has CDR1 MGHDK and CDR2 SYGVNS. The ends lost 2 bases at V and 3 bases at J; junction bases unmatched: 7. The CDR3 extends over 15 amino acids. CDR3 amino acids: CASSELADLSYEQYF. CDR3 DNA: TGTGCCAGCAGTGAACTAGCGGATCTCAGCTACGAGCAGTACTTC.

The rearrangement links TRBV6-5 to TRBJ1-5; D perhaps matches TRBD1 (5 bases). The CDR3 totals 13 residues. Per germline, CDR1 MNHEY and CDR2 SVGAGI. The V and J ends lost 6 bases and 4 bases respectively, with 10 bases between them. For the CDR3, the DNA is TGTGCCAGCAGCTCGACAGAGAATCAGCCCCAGCATTTT. Its translation is CASSSTENQPQHF.

The rearrangement joins TRBV7-8 to TRBJ2-3, with 12 bases identical to TRBD2. From germline, CDR1 is SGHVS and CDR2 FQNEAQ. V shed 6 bases, J shed 5 bases, and the junction held 9 bases outside the gene matches. The CDR3 is made up of 16 amino acids. The CDR3 here is CASRVLAGGLGDTQYF. The CDR3 coding sequence is TGTGCCAGCAGGGTGCTAGCGGGGGGGCTGGGAGATACGCAGTATTTT.

V gene TRBV18 combines with J gene TRBJ1-6; D is ambiguous. The CDR3 is 15 residues long. The V end was cut by 3 bases, the J end by 2 bases, with 8 bases between. The germline V gene encodes CDR1 KGHSH and CDR2 LQKENI. CDR3 region: CASSPTGAYNSPLHF. The CDR3, as DNA: TGTGCCAGCTCACCCACCGGGGCCTATAATTCACCCCTCCACTTT.

This chain uses TRBV9 with TRBJ2-5, with D perhaps TRBD2 (7 bases). Deletions cut 4 bases from V and 0 bases from J, with 25 bases between. This CDR3 comprises 19 residues. Per the germline V gene, CDR1 is SGDLS and CDR2 is YYNGEE. CDR3 sequence (DNA): TGTGCCAGCAGCTCCGAGGGGCGGGGGCCAAGACAGTACCAAGAGACCCAGTACTTC. Translating it yields CASSSEGRGPRQYQETQYF.

V and J are TRBV19 and TRBJ2-1; 14 nucleotides agree with TRBD2. Germline V gene data show CDR1 as LNHDA and CDR2 as SQIVND (reference sequence). The CDR3 consists of 14 residues. The ends lost 4 bases at V and 15 bases at J; junction bases unmatched: 8. In DNA form, the CDR3 reads TGTGCCAGTAGTACTGGGACTAGCGGGAGTGGGCGGTTCTTC. This encodes CASSTGTSGSGRFF. The whole variable domain, filled in from reference TRBV19 and TRBJ2-1, reads DGGITQSPKYLFRKEGQNVTLSCEQNLNHDAMYWYRQDPGQGLRLIYYSQIVNDFQKGDIAEGYSVSREKKESFPLTVTSAQKNPTAFYLCASSTGTSGSGRFFGPGTRLTVL.

The rearrangement links TRBV13 to TRBJ2-1; 12 bases align to TRBD2. This CDR3 is 16 amino acids long. In germline, CDR1 is PRHDT, CDR2 FYEKMQ (reference sequence). V gave up 4 bases and J gave up 9 bases; unmatched junction bases: 10. This CDR3 is CASSSRLAGVISEQFF. CDR3 bases: TGTGCCAGCAGCTCGAGACTAGCGGGAGTAATAAGTGAGCAGTTCTTC.